This T cell receptor (beta chain) was captured by sequencing in a study of T cells expressing NK-cell markers. At the level of the study: The authors derived TCR beta repertoires from sorted CD3+CD56+NKG2C+, CD3+CD56+NKG2C- and CD3+CD56-NKG2C+ T cells.

TCRdb reprocessed the 5' RACE reads and keeps a single row for each CDR3 protein, giving no DNA. Seen in this sample are 400,000 to 450,000 distinct CDR3 sequences; the ten most common clones hold 6% to 8%. The sequence came from a woman aged 18-70 years in good health. Sequenced material: blood T cells: a sorted CD56 or NKG2C T cell subset, CD4+ or CD8+ T cells, or bulk PBMC T cells (not recorded which).

The CDR3 is CSARDGTSGTDTQYF. The rearrangement links TRBV20-1 to TRBJ2-3; TCRdb indicates TRBD2, and absent DNA this call remains unverified. This CDR3 region has 15 residues. Per the germline V gene, CDR1 is DFQATT and CDR2 is SNEGSKA (reference sequence).